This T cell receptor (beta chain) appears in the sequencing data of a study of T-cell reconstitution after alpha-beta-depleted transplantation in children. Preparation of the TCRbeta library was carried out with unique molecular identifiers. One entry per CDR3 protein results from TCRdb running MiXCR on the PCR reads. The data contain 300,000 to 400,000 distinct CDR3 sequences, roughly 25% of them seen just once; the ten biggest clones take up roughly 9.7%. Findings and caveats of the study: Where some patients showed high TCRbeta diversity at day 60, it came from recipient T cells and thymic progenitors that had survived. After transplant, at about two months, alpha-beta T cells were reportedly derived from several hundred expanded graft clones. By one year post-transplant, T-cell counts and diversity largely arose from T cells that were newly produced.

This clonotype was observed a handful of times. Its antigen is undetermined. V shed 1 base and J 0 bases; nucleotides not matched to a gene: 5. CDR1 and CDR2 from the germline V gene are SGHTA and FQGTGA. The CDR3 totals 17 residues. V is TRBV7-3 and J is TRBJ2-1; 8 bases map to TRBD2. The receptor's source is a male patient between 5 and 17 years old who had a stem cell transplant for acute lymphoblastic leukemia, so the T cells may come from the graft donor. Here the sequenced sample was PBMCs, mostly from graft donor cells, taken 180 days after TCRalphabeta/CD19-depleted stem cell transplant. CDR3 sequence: CASSLMGGRSSYNEQFF. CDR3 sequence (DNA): TGTGCCAGCAGCTTAATGGGCGGGAGGAGCTCCTACAATGAGCAGTTCTTC.